This TCR beta chain was observed in a study of CD4 and CD8 cells across lung adenocarcinoma regions. CDR3 length equals 11 residues. TCRdb ran MiXCR on the PCR reads and lists one entry per CDR3 protein. Of approximately 3,500 distinct CDR3 sequences listed, about 56% are singletons. The V and J genes are TRBV12-3 or TRBV12-4 and TRBJ2-5, with D uncertain. The tail of the sequence fits TRBJ2-7 better, so the J call may be wrong. The source material was CD4+ T cells from the margin of a lung tumor. The TCR sequence derives from a female donor with lung adenocarcinoma. The CD4 and CD8 labels of this study may be unreliable. The CDR3 bases are TGTGCCAGCAGTTTCCACTACGAGCAGTACTTC. Residues: CASSFHYEQYF.